Here is one T cell receptor (beta chain) with its context. The antigen remains unidentified. The junction and the germline gene differ at one end; a read error may be behind it. This sample was taken from a study of spatial heterogeneity in lung cancer. Findings and limits, study-wide: For tumor T cells, estimated coverage reached only around 7% (alpha) and over 12% (beta). Counts that tracked tumor mutation counts were those of expanded intratumoral alpha and beta TCRs. There was tracking of ubiquitous and regional nonsynonymous mutations by the respective counts of ubiquitous and regional expanded TCRs.

Unique molecular identifiers, one per molecule, were present on every TCR cDNA molecule. MiXCR was run by TCRdb on the 5' RACE reads, yielding one entry per CDR3 protein. Here the sample spans about 27,000 distinct CDR3 sequences, approximately 6.9% being singletons. The CDR3 consists of 16 residues. Germline V gene lookup returns CDR1 MNHNY and CDR2 SVGAGI (reference sequence). Noted time point: sample taken at primary tumor resection. Whole RNA came from tumor, nontumor lung or frozen PBMC and was sequenced without being sorted. The V and J genes are TRBV6-6 and TRBJ2-7; TRBD2 is a possible D gene (6 bases). The clonotype was recovered from a male donor with early-stage non-small cell lung cancer. This sample comprised lung tumor tissue, obtained at surgery. The CDR3, as DNA: TGTGCCAGCAGTTCCCCCCGGGAGAAGGGCTCCTACGAGCAGCACTTC. It is translated as CASSSPREKGSYEQHF.